Listed here is a single TCR beta chain. No antigen is known for it. The table came from immunoSEQ multiplex PCR; TCRdb's copy has only in-frame clones and leaves some out. The sample includes about 130,000 clones, 90% to 95% seen only once; the top ten take 0.02% to 0.03%. These data originate in a study of human thymus T cells. Resections obtained during corrective heart surgery supplied the thymus tissue. Study findings and constraints: Thymic repertoires of unrelated individuals were reported in related research to overlap highly.

The receptor was derived from a boy younger than two with a congenital heart defect but otherwise immunologically healthy. Sequencing input: thymus tissue.

In nucleotides, the CDR3 is TGTGCCACCGGAGGGAGCAGTGAAGCTTTCTTT. Its protein product is CATGGSSEAFF. The chain has TRBV10-3 and TRBJ1-1; D is unclear. This CDR3 region has 11 residues. Trimming removed 10 bases at V and 7 bases at J, with 13 bases between. Germline V lookup: CDR1 ENHRY, CDR2 SYGVKD.